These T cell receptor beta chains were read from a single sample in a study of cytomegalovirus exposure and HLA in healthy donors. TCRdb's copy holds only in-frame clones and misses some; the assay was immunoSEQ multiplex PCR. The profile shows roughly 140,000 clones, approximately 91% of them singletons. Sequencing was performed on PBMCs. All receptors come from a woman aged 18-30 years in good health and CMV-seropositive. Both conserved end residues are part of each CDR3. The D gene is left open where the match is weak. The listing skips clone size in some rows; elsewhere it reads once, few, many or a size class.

DNA: TGTGCCAGCAGTGAAAGGGGAGGGTACGAGCAGTACTTC
CDR3: CASSERGGYEQYF
V: TRBV6-1
size: -
D: TRBD2
J: TRBJ2-7

DNA: TGTGCCAGCAGCCCAACTAGCGGGAGGGACGAGCAGTACTTC
CDR3: CASSPTSGRDEQYF
V: TRBV7-8
size: -
D: TRBD2
J: TRBJ2-7

DNA: TGCGCCAGCAGCCAAGCGACTAGCGGGAGGATAGATGAGCAGTTCTTC
CDR3: CASSQATSGRIDEQFF
V: TRBV4-1
size: -
D: TRBD2
J: TRBJ2-1

DNA: TGTGCCAGCAGCGCAGTAGCTAGCGGAGCCTACGAGCAGTACTTC
CDR3: CASSAVASGAYEQYF
V: TRBV9
size: -
D: TRBD2
J: TRBJ2-7

DNA: TGTGCCAGCAGCCCCCGGACTAGCGTTTCCTACGAGCAGTACTTC
CDR3: CASSPRTSVSYEQYF
V: TRBV7-2
size: -
D: TRBD2
J: TRBJ2-7

DNA: TGCAGCGTTGAGACTAGCGGGAGCTACGAGCAGTACTTC
CDR3: CSVETSGSYEQYF
V: TRBV29-1
size: -
D: TRBD2
J: TRBJ2-7

DNA: TGTGCCAGCAGTGTGGGGCGGCCGGGGGACTACGAGCAGTACTTC
CDR3: CASSVGRPGDYEQYF
V: TRBV6-1
size: -
D: -
J: TRBJ2-7

DNA: TGCGCCAGCAGCTTGGCCCAGCGGAATGAGCAGTTCTTC
CDR3: CASSLAQRNEQFF
V: TRBV5-1
size: -
D: -
J: TRBJ2-1

DNA: TGCGCCAGCAGCTTGGGACTAGCGAGCTCCTACGAGCAGTACTTC
CDR3: CASSLGLASSYEQYF
V: TRBV5-1
size: -
D: TRBD2
J: TRBJ2-7

DNA: TGCGCCAGCAGCCGTGGGGGGGTTAGCAATCAGCCCCAGCATTTT
CDR3: CASSRGGVSNQPQHF
V: TRBV4-1
size: -
D: -
J: TRBJ1-5

DNA: TGTGCCAGCAGATCAGGTAGTTCCGGCACTGAAGCTTTCTTT
CDR3: CASRSGSSGTEAFF
V: TRBV6-5
size: -
D: -
J: TRBJ1-1

DNA: TGCGCCAGCAGTGAGCTGAGGGGAGGGGAGCAGTACTTC
CDR3: CASSELRGGEQYF
V: TRBV10-1
size: -
D: TRBD2
J: TRBJ2-7

DNA: TGCGCCAGCAGCCAAGCACTAATTTCAGAGACCCAGTACTTC
CDR3: CASSQALISETQYF
V: TRBV4-3
size: -
D: -
J: TRBJ2-5

DNA: TGCGCCAGCAGTCAAGTCTACCACAATGAGCAGTTCTTC
CDR3: CASSQVYHNEQFF
V: TRBV4-3
size: -
D: -
J: TRBJ2-1

DNA: TGTGCCAGCAGTTACTCCGGGACTAGCGGGAGTGAGACCCAGTACTTC
CDR3: CASSYSGTSGSETQYF
V: TRBV6-5
size: many
D: TRBD2
J: TRBJ2-5

DNA: TGTGCCAGCAGCTTAGGGCGGGAGGTAGATACGCAGTATTTT
CDR3: CASSLGREVDTQYF
V: TRBV11-2
size: -
D: TRBD2
J: TRBJ2-3

DNA: TGTGCCAGCAGACTCAACAATGAGCAGTTCTTC
CDR3: CASRLNNEQFF
V: TRBV7-8
size: -
D: -
J: TRBJ2-1

DNA: TGCGCCAGCAGCTTGGGACAGGCTGCTTACAATGAGCAGTTCTTC
CDR3: CASSLGQAAYNEQFF
V: TRBV5-1
size: -
D: -
J: TRBJ2-1

DNA: TGCAGCGTTACCCTCGACTATATCTACGAGCAGTACTTC
CDR3: CSVTLDYIYEQYF
V: TRBV29-1
size: -
D: -
J: TRBJ2-7

DNA: TGTGCCAGCAGCTCGGGACTAGCGGACCAAGAGACCCAGTACTTC
CDR3: CASSSGLADQETQYF
V: TRBV11-2
size: -
D: TRBD2
J: TRBJ2-5

DNA: TGTGCCAGCAGTAGGGAGACAGGGTTCACCCACGAGCAGTACTTC
CDR3: CASSRETGFTHEQYF
V: TRBV27
size: -
D: TRBD1
J: TRBJ2-7

DNA: TGTGCCAGCAGCCAAGGATACACAGGGGGTGGGGAGCTGTTTTTT
CDR3: CASSQGYTGGGELFF
V: TRBV14
size: -
D: TRBD1
J: TRBJ2-2

DNA: TGCGCCAGCAGCCCCGGGGACCGGACAGGGGCCTACGAGCAGTACTTC
CDR3: CASSPGDRTGAYEQYF
V: TRBV5-1
size: -
D: TRBD1
J: TRBJ2-7

DNA: TGTGCCACCAGCGAATACCGGGACAGCCATGAAGCTTTCTTT
CDR3: CATSEYRDSHEAFF
V: TRBV15
size: -
D: TRBD1
J: TRBJ1-1

DNA: TGTGCCAGCAGGGCTACAGGGGACACTGAAGCTTTCTTT
CDR3: CASRATGDTEAFF
V: TRBV6-1
size: once
D: TRBD1
J: TRBJ1-1

DNA: TGTGCCAGCAGTGACTCTGAGACTAGCGGGAGGCCGACTCCATCCTACGAGCAGTACTTC
CDR3: CASSDSETSGRPTPSYEQYF
V: TRBV6-4
size: -
D: TRBD2
J: TRBJ2-7

DNA: TGTGCCAGCAGTGAGGGTAGCGGGACGTCGCAGTATTTT
CDR3: CASSEGSGTSQYF
V: TRBV2
size: -
D: TRBD2
J: TRBJ2-3

DNA: TGCGCCAGCAGTTCCACTAGCGGAAGCTACAATGAGCAGTTCTTC
CDR3: CASSSTSGSYNEQFF
V: TRBV10-2
size: -
D: TRBD2
J: TRBJ2-1

DNA: TGTGCCAGCAGTTACGCCACTAGCGGGAGCTGGAACGAGCAGTACTTC
CDR3: CASSYATSGSWNEQYF
V: TRBV6-5
size: -
D: TRBD2
J: TRBJ2-7

DNA: TGTGCCAGCTCACCACCCGGGGGGAGAGGAAACACCATATATTTT
CDR3: CASSPPGGRGNTIYF
V: TRBV18
size: -
D: -
J: TRBJ1-3

DNA: TGTGCCAGCCGCCAGGGCAGCTCCTACGAGCAGTACTTC
CDR3: CASRQGSSYEQYF
V: TRBV18
size: -
D: -
J: TRBJ2-7

DNA: TGTGCCAGTAGTATTCGAGTACAGGGCGGCTACACCTTC
CDR3: CASSIRVQGGYTF
V: TRBV19
size: -
D: -
J: TRBJ1-2

DNA: TGCAGCGTTGGACTAGCGGGAGGCTACGAGCAGTACTTC
CDR3: CSVGLAGGYEQYF
V: TRBV29-1
size: -
D: TRBD2
J: TRBJ2-7

DNA: TGTGCCAGCTCACTGCTACGGGAGCAGTTCTTC
CDR3: CASSLLREQFF
V: TRBV18
size: -
D: -
J: TRBJ2-1

DNA: TGTGCCAGCAGTTATGATGGCGTGACAGGGGGGTACGAGCAGTACTTC
CDR3: CASSYDGVTGGYEQYF
V: TRBV6-5
size: -
D: TRBD1
J: TRBJ2-7

DNA: TGTGCCAGCAGTCGACCAGCAGGGCTACTCTACGAGCAGTACTTC
CDR3: CASSRPAGLLYEQYF
V: TRBV2
size: once
D: -
J: TRBJ2-7

DNA: TGCGCCAGCAGTCAAACGAGGACAGGGCAAGAGACCCAGTACTTC
CDR3: CASSQTRTGQETQYF
V: TRBV23-1
size: -
D: TRBD1
J: TRBJ2-5

DNA: TGTGCCAGCAGCTTTATAGTTGTGAACACTGAAGCTTTCTTT
CDR3: CASSFIVVNTEAFF
V: TRBV7-2
size: -
D: -
J: TRBJ1-1

DNA: TGTGCCTGCCACCCCAAACTGGAGGAGAATCAAGAGACCCAGTACTTC
CDR3: CACHPKLEENQETQYF
V: TRBV30
size: -
D: -
J: TRBJ2-5

DNA: TGTGCCAGCAGCTTAGGGACACTAAGAGGAATCACTGAAGCTTTCTTT
CDR3: CASSLGTLRGITEAFF
V: TRBV7-9
size: -
D: -
J: TRBJ1-1